What follows is one T cell receptor (beta chain) and its context. Its antigen remains unknown. The CDR3 has 12 amino acids. V lost 8 bases and J lost 4, with 9 bases in between. Germline lookup yields CDR1 MDHEN and CDR2 SYDVKM. These data come from a study of T cell responses to AZD1222 COVID-19 vaccine. Study-wide results and caveats: Sampled repertoires all dated from after the peak T cell response. Baseline seropositives among AZD1222 recipients totaled only 5 to 7. White British donors predominated, females outnumbered males, and clonal diversity was possibly underestimated.

Sequencing was performed with immunoSEQ multiplex PCR; in TCRdb, only in-frame clones are kept and a portion is missing. The sample contains some 180,000 clones, around 88% of which appear only once. The chain links TRBV28 to TRBJ1-5; the D is unclear. The starting material was peripheral blood, obtained on day 0 of AZD1222 vaccination. The sequence was collected from an adult in good health. CDR3 in DNA: TGTGCCAGCCTTTCCCCAAATCAGCCCCAGCATTTT. Its protein is CASLSPNQPQHF. Using reference TRBV28 and TRBJ1-5 for the parts outside the CDR3, the full variable domain is DVKVTQSSRYLVKRTGEKVFLECVQDMDHENMFWYRQDPGLGLRLIYFSYDVKMKEKGDIPEGYSVSREKKERFSLILESASTNQTSMYLCASLSPNQPQHFGDGTRLSIL.